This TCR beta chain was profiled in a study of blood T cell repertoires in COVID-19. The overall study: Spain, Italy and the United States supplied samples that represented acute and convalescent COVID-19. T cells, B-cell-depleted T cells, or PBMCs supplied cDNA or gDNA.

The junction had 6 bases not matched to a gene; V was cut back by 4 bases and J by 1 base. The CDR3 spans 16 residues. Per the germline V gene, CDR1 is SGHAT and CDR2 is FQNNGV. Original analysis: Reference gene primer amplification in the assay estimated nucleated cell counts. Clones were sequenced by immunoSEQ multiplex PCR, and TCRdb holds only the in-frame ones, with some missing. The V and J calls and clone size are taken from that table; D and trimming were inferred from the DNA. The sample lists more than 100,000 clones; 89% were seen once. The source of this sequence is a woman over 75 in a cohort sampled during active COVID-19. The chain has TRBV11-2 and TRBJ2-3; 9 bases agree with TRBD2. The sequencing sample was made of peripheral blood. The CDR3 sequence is CASSSQAGGRTDTQYF. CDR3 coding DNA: TGTGCCAGCAGCTCGCAAGCGGGGGGTCGCACAGATACGCAGTATTTT.